This T cell receptor beta chain was documented in a study of blood T cell repertoires in COVID-19. Study overall: Italy, Spain and the United States were the sources of the convalescent and acute COVID-19 samples. The analysed material was cDNA or gDNA that came from T cells, B-cell-depleted T cells, or PBMCs.

Some clones are missing from TCRdb's copy, which holds only in-frame ones; the method was immunoSEQ multiplex PCR. The table lists about 30,000 clones, around nine tenths of them singletons. Losses at the gene ends were 8 bases for V and 2 bases for J; bases not matched to a gene: 3. The CDR3 totals 13 residues. V and J are TRBV12-3 or TRBV12-4 and TRBJ2-7; 10 bases fit TRBD2. Sequencing used peripheral blood. The sequence was collected from a human donor in a cohort sampled during active COVID-19. For the CDR3, the DNA is TGTGCCAGCGCTAGCGGGGGAGCCTACGAGCAGTACTTC. Translation: CASASGGAYEQYF.